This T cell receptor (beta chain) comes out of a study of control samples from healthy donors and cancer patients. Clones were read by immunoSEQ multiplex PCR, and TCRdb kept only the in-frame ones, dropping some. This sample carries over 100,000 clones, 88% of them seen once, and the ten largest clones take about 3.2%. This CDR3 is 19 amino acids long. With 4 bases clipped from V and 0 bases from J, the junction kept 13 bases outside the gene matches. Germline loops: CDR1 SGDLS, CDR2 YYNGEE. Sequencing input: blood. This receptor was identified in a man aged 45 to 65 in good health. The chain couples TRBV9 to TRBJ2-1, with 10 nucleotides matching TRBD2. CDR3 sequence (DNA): TGTGCCAGCAGCCAACCCCCTAGCGGGGGCCGAAGCTCCTACAATGAGCAGTTCTTC. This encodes CASSQPPSGGRSSYNEQFF.